This T cell receptor beta chain appears in the sequencing data of a study of memory CD4+ T cells and cytomegalovirus serostatus (dated by TCRdb to between 2017 and 2020). As for the study more broadly: The cohort comprised 33 healthy Belgian adults, 9 CMV seropositive and around 24 CMV seronegative. CD4+ memory TCRbeta repertoires of a Belgian cohort with known cytomegalovirus serostatus were sequenced in order to replicate a published TCR-based CMV serostatus classifier. Points the paper makes about the study in general: The results were interpreted as suggesting that the CMV-associated TCR signature is mostly present in the CD4+ memory repertoire. For CMV serostatus prediction, a median bootstrapped AUC of approximately 0.95 was reached with the original framework, and a median bootstrapped AUC of roughly 0.89 was reached with a US-trained random forest. Only CD4+CD45RO+ memory cells were sequenced, in contrast to the original study, in which naive and memory CD4+ and CD8+ populations were covered. Of around 160 previously reported CMV-associated TCRbeta sequences, approximately 70 appeared in the CD4+ memory repertoires, each in one to five individuals. On the Belgian cohort, the classifier based on the original framework reached a median bootstrapped AUC of approximately 0.95, with a 95% CI of 0.76-1.00.

As encoded in the germline V gene (reference sequence), CDR1 is SGHNT while CDR2 is YYREEE. Measured from the cysteine to the phenylalanine, the CDR3 is 14 residues long. Solely the CDR3 DNA is kept, with 42 bases framed from the first base. Trimming removed 5 bases from V and 4 bases from J; the gene matches leave 7 bases unexplained. The Quick-DNA Microprep Kit was used to extract genomic DNA from the sorted cells. Amplification of TCRbeta DNA was done with the immunoSEQ hsTCRbeta kit, following the protocol from the manufacturer. An Illumina MiSeq instrument was used to sequence the TCRbeta libraries. The study's own analysis went as follows. Following removal of out-of-frame sequences, about 2,200,000 distinct TCRbeta sequences were retained, with an average of roughly 71,000 per individual. Each individual was scored by the count of about 150 previously reported CMV-associated TCRbeta sequences and the total productive distinct TCRbeta count. A beta-binomial model was reimplemented in Python, and random forests from scikit-learn, run with default parameters, were trained on data from the US cohort. Classifier performance on the Belgian cohort was summarized as median AUC with percentile confidence intervals over 10,000 bootstrap iterations. The table was pulled from immuneACCESS by TCRdb, which kept in-frame rearrangements only. Such tables lose some clones; where checked, under half of the loss comes from unresolved V genes, and the rest has no known cause. V and J calls and clone size follow that table, whereas D and trimming were derived from the DNA. The table for this sample lists about 41,000 clones; roughly three quarters of them were counted only once. About 0.79% of the sample lies in the top ten.

Single viable CD3+CD4+CD8-CD45RO+ cells were sorted as memory CD4+ T cells on a FACSAria II. To determine CMV serostatus, a Roche Elecsys assay was used that detects serum IgG against CMV pp150, pp28, p38 and p52. Following thawing, total CD4+ T cells were enriched through positive selection using CD4 magnetic microbeads. The samples came from a different study that was designed specifically to examine the CD4+ T cell memory repertoire. Following standard operating procedures, peripheral blood mononuclear cells were isolated and cryopreserved, while serum was kept at -80 degrees C. CD3-PerCP (BW264/56), CD4-APC (RPA-T4), CD45RO-PE (UCHT1) and CD8-Pacific Orange (3B5) antibodies were used for staining, and non-viable cells were excluded with Sytox blue. This clone occurred once. Its antigen has not been determined. Per-base qualities were not stored, and no clone one base away is much larger.

Here the chain combines TRBV5-4 and TRBJ1-1; a stretch of 8 junction bases matches TRBD1. The clonotype comes from an adult in good health and CMV-seronegative. The sequenced material came from memory CD4+ T cells from blood. The CDR3 protein: CASRRDRSRTEAFF. The nucleotides read TGTGCCAGCAGGAGGGACAGGTCTCGCACTGAAGCTTTCTTT. The full variable domain, completed from the reference TRBV5-4 and TRBJ1-1 proteins outside the CDR3, reads ETGVTQSPTHLIKTRGQQVTLRCSSQSGHNTVSWYQQALGQGPQFIFQYYREEENGRGNFPPRFSGLQFPNYSSELNVNALELDDSALYLCASRRDRSRTEAFFGQGTRLTVV.